Listed below are T cell receptor beta chains from one sample, sequenced in a study of identical twins. TCRdb analysed the 5' RACE reads with MiXCR anew, one entry per CDR3 protein. The sample contains roughly 540,000 distinct CDR3 sequences, 22% of which appear only once. This same sample was also part of a study on T cells expressing NK-cell markers.

The sequencing sample was made of CD4+ T cells sorted from blood. These receptors were taken from a woman aged 18-30 years in good health. The conserved cysteine and the conserved F or W are not part of the CDR3 here.

cdr3_aa v_call
AIASGGAEDTQY TRBV10-3
ASSSSLVGGYEQY TRBV5-1
ASSGENTEAF TRBV2
ASSLAPTGRVSEQY TRBV7-9
ASSYGRRQY TRBV6-5
SATKPGLAGPTDTQY TRBV20-1
ASSQAQGADEQF TRBV3-1
ASSVTITDTQY TRBV7-2
ASSKRGEGRETQY TRBV21-1
ASSPHRGFSNQPQH TRBV27
ASSPRRLAVGDEQF TRBV12-3/TRBV12-4
SAKDGSSTEAF TRBV20-1
ASSQWTAGGETQY TRBV3-1
ASNHPGLGENQPQH TRBV6-2/TRBV6-3
ASSISPLTSIREFNEQF TRBV19
SVEDSVAGSLPETQY TRBV29-1
ASSRTGGPQPQH TRBV12-3/TRBV12-4
SASGLALDTQY TRBV20-1
SARSYDLEQY TRBV20-1
ASKGGGTDTQY TRBV12-3/TRBV12-4
ASSSRYSSYEQY TRBV6-1
AIREGLVGETQY TRBV10-3
SARFVRAPYGYT TRBV20-1
ASSRQGRYAF TRBV12-3/TRBV12-4
SASWGIETQY TRBV20-1
ASSPPGLAGGASHEQY TRBV18